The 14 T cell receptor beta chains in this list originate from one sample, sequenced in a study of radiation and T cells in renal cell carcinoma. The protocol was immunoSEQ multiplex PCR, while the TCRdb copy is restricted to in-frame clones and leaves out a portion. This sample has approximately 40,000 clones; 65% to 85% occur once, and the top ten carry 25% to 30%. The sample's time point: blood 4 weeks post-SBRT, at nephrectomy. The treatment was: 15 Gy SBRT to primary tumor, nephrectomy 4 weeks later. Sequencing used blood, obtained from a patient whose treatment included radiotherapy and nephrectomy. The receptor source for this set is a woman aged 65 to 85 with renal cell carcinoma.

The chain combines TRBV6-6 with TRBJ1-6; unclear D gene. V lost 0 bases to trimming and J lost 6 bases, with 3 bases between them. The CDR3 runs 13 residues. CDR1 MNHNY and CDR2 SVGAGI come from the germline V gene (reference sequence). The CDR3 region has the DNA TGTGCCAGCAGTTACTCGGTTAATTCACCCCTCCACTTT. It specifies CASSYSVNSPLHF.

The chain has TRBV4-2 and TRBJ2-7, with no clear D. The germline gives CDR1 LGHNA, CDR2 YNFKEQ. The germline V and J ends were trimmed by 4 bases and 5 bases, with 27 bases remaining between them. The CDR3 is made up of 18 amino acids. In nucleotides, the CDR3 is TGTGCCAGCAGCCCTCCCAACCCCCCCAGCACCCTGACCCACGAGCAGTACTTC. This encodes CASSPPNPPSTLTHEQYF.

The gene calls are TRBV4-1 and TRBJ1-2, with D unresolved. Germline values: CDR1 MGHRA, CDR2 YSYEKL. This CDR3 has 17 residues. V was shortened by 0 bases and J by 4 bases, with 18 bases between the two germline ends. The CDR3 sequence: CASSQDPGRVDFYGYTF. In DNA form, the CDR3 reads TGCGCCAGCAGCCAAGATCCCGGTAGGGTGGACTTCTATGGCTACACCTTC.

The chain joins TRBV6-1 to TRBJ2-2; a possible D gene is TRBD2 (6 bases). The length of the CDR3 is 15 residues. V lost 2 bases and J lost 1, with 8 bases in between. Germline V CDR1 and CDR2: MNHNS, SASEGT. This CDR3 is CASSERDWNTGELFF. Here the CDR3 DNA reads TGTGCCAGCAGTGAAAGGGACTGGAACACCGGGGAGCTGTTTTTT.

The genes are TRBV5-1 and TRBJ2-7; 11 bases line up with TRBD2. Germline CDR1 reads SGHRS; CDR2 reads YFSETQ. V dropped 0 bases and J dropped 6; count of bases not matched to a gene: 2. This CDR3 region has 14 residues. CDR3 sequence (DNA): TGCGCCAGCAGCTTGGAACTAGCGGGAGCCGAGCAGTACTTC. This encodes CASSLELAGAEQYF.

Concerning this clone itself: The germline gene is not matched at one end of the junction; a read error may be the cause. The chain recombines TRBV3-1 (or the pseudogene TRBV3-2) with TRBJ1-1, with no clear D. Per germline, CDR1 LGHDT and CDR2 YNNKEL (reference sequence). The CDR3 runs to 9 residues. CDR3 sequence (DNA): TGTGCCAGCAGAACTGAGGCTTTCTTT. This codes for CASRTEAFF.

CDR3 in amino acids: CASRAKNEKLFF. CDR3 bases: TGTGCCAGCAGGGCGAAAAATGAAAAACTGTTTTTT. The chain links TRBV6-6 to TRBJ1-4, with D unresolved. Trimming stripped 6 bases from V and 5 bases from J, with 7 bases between. In germline, CDR1 is MNHNY, CDR2 SVGAGI (reference sequence). The CDR3 totals 12 residues.

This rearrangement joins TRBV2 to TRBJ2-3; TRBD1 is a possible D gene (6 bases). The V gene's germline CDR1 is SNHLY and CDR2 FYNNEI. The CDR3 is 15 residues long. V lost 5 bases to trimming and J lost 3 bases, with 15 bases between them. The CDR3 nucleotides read TGTGCCAGCAGTCCTCAGGGGATCGGGACAGATACGCAGTATTTT. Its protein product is CASSPQGIGTDTQYF. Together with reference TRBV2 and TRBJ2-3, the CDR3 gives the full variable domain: EPEVTQTPSHQVTQMGQEVILRCVPISNHLYFYWYRQILGQKVEFLVSFYNNEISEKSEIFDDQFSVERPDGSNFTLKIRSTKLEDSAMYFCASSPQGIGTDTQYFGPGTRLTVL.

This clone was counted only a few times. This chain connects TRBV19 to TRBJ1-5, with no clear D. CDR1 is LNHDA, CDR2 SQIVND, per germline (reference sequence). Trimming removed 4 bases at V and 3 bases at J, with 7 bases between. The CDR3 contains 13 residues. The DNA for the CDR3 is TGTGCCAGTAGTACAAGCTACAATCAGCCCCAGCATTTT. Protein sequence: CASSTSYNQPQHF.

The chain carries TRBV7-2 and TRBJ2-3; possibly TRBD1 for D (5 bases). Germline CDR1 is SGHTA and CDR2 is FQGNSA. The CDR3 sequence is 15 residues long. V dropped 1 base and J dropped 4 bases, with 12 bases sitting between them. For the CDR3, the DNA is TGTGCCAGCAGCTTAGGCAGGGCAAGGTCAGATACGCAGTATTTT. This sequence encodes CASSLGRARSDTQYF.

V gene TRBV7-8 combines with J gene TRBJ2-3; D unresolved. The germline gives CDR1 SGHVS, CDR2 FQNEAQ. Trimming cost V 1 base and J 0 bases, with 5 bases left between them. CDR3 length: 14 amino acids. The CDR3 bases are TGTGCCAGCAGCTTAGTTCTTAGCACAGATACGCAGTATTTT. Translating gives CASSLVLSTDTQYF.

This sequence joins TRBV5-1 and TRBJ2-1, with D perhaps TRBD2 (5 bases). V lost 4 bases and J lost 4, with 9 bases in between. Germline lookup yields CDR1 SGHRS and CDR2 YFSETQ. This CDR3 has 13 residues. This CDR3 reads CASSKSGYNEQFF. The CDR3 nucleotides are TGCGCCAGCAGCAAGAGCGGTTACAATGAGCAGTTCTTC.

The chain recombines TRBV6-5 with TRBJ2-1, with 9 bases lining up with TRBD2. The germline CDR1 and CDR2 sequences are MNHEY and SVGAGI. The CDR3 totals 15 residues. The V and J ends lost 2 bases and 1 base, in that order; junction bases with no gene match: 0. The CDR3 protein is CASSYAGGSYNEQFF. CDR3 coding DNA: TGTGCCAGCAGTTACGCGGGAGGGTCCTACAATGAGCAGTTCTTC.

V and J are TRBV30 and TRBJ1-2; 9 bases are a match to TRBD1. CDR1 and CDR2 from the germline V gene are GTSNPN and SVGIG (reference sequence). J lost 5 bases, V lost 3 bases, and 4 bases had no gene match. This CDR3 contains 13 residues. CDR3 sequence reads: CAWRFGQGYGYTF. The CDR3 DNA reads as TGTGCCTGGAGATTCGGACAGGGGTATGGCTACACCTTC.